These 7 T cell receptor beta chains originate from one sample sequenced in a study of cytomegalovirus exposure and HLA in healthy donors. Vbeta (60) and Jbeta (13) primers were used in the PCR. Sequencing was performed with immunoSEQ multiplex PCR; in TCRdb, only in-frame clones are kept and a portion is missing. The data show roughly 120,000 clones, around 69% seen once. Sequenced sample: PBMCs. All receptors derive from a woman aged 40 to 50 in good health and CMV-seropositive.

A few counts support this clone. This sequence joins TRBV5-1 and TRBJ2-5; TRBD2 matches at 7 bases. The CDR3 runs 14 residues. Germline-derived CDR1 and CDR2 are SGHRS and YFSETQ. With V trimmed by 0 bases and J by 4 bases, 3 bases remained unmatched. The CDR3 sequence is CASSLAAGSETQYF. The DNA of the CDR3 is TGCGCCAGCAGCTTGGCAGCGGGATCAGAGACCCAGTACTTC.

V gene TRBV18 combines with J gene TRBJ1-4; 10 nucleotides agree with TRBD1. The CDR3 consists of 15 residues. CDR1 is KGHSH and CDR2 is LQKENI in the germline V gene. V lost 5 bases, J lost 8 bases, and 8 bases stayed unmatched. The CDR3 protein is CASSSRQGAHEKLFF. The CDR3 bases are TGTGCCAGCTCATCCCGACAGGGGGCCCACGAAAAACTGTTTTTT.

The chain combines TRBV2 with TRBJ1-6, with no clear D. V lost 2 bases, J lost 9 bases, and 14 bases lay in between. CDR3 size: 15 residues. The germline CDR1 and CDR2 sequences are SNHLY and FYNNEI. CDR3 nucleotide sequence: TGTGCCAGCAGTGAAATCGGCGGAGGCGGTTCACCCCTCCACTTT. This translates into CASSEIGGGGSPLHF.

Here the CDR3 reads CASSPLWSGGADEQFF. The CDR3 nucleotides are TGTGCCAGCAGTCCGCTATGGAGCGGGGGGGCTGATGAGCAGTTCTTC. V gene TRBV28 combines with J gene TRBJ2-1; 10 bases agree with TRBD2. V shed 5 bases, J shed 8 bases, and the junction held 12 bases outside the gene matches. This CDR3 is built from 16 residues. Per the germline V gene, CDR1 is MDHEN and CDR2 is SYDVKM.

The V gene is TRBV6-5, the J gene TRBJ1-2; D remains ambiguous. The length of the CDR3 is 12 residues. Trimming pared 5 bases from V and 7 bases from J, leaving 11 bases between. Per the germline V gene, CDR1 is MNHEY and CDR2 is SVGAGI. The CDR3 spells CASSQVYGGYTF. The CDR3, as DNA: TGTGCCAGCAGTCAGGTTTATGGTGGCTACACCTTC.

The gene calls are TRBV9 and TRBJ2-3; D not resolved. V was clipped by 3 bases and J by 6 bases, with 11 bases between them. Per the germline V gene, CDR1 is SGDLS and CDR2 is YYNGEE. This CDR3 has 13 amino acids. The CDR3 bases are TGTGCCAGCAGCGCCGACACGGCTGATACGCAGTATTTT. Translating gives CASSADTADTQYF.

This rearrangement joins TRBV9 to TRBJ1-4, with 7 bases fitting TRBD1. V was clipped by 0 bases and J by 3 bases; unmatched bases: 2. Germline V gene lookup returns CDR1 SGDLS and CDR2 YYNGEE. The CDR3 spans 15 residues. The CDR3 sequence: CASSVGTGANEKLFF. The CDR3 DNA sequence: TGTGCCAGCAGCGTAGGAACAGGGGCTAATGAAAAACTGTTTTTT.